These T cell receptor beta chains were read from a single sample in a study of response to subunit inactivated influenza vaccine. TCRdb re-derived calls from the RT-PCR reads in MiXCR, one entry per CDR3 protein. The data contain about 520,000 distinct CDR3 sequences, approximately 6.9% of them singletons. The input for sequencing was PBMCs from blood, taken around 25 months after vaccination. These receptors came from a man aged 50-75 years who received an inactivated influenza vaccine. Both conserved end residues are part of each CDR3. D genes are given only for firm matches. Some rows mark clone size as missing; the rest say once, few, many or name a class of expanded clone.

>TRBV29-1|-|TRBJ1-5|TRBD1
CSVGRTGDQPQHF
TGCAGCGTTGGCCGGACAGGCGATCAGCCCCAGCATTTT
>TRBV3-1|many|TRBJ2-7|TRBD1
CASSQAGGSSYEQYF
TGTGCCAGCAGCCAAGCAGGGGGAAGCTCCTACGAGCAGTACTTC
>TRBV27|few|TRBJ1-6|-
CASSVGHYNSPLHF
TGTGCCAGCAGTGTGGGACACTATAATTCACCCCTCCACTTT
>TRBV3-1|few|TRBJ2-1|TRBD2
CASSPERGGKFF
TGTGCCAGCAGCCCCGAGCGGGGGGGCAAATTCTTC
>TRBV24-1|-|TRBJ2-3|-
CATRDLRRAGASNRTDTQYF
TGTGCCACCAGGGATTTGCGACGGGCGGGGGCTAGCAATCGCACAGATACGCAGTATTTT
>TRBV12-3/TRBV12-4|many|TRBJ2-4|TRBD1
CASSLRDRQEQYF
TGTGCCAGCAGTTTACGGGACAGACAAGAGCAGTACTTC
>TRBV7-9|-|TRBJ2-2|TRBD1
CASSLGQGAKTGELFF
TGTGCCAGCAGCCTAGGACAGGGTGCTAAGACCGGGGAGCTGTTTTTT
>TRBV20-1|-|TRBJ2-6|-
CSASVRGSGANVLTF
TGCAGTGCTAGCGTTAGAGGTTCTGGGGCCAACGTCCTGACTTTC
>TRBV3-1|-|TRBJ1-2|-
CASSPVAGRRLANYGYTF
TGTGCCAGCAGCCCCGTTGCGGGCCGCCGTCTAGCTAACTATGGCTACACCTTC
>TRBV7-9|many|TRBJ2-5|-
CASSLEQAAVTQYF
TGTGCCAGCAGCTTAGAACAGGCCGCAGTGACCCAGTACTTC
>TRBV5-1|few|TRBJ2-3|TRBD2
CASSSTSGDADTQYF
TGCGCCAGCAGCTCAACTAGCGGGGACGCAGATACGCAGTATTTT
>TRBV20-1|many|TRBJ1-2|-
CSARDGGKNYGYTF
TGCAGTGCTAGGGACGGGGGTAAGAACTATGGCTACACCTTC
>TRBV4-2|few|TRBJ2-3|-
CASSQEPIPPDTQYF
TGTGCCAGCAGCCAAGAACCTATACCCCCAGATACGCAGTATTTT
>TRBV5-1|many|TRBJ1-4|TRBD1
CASSSPGQGGKLFF
TGCGCCAGCAGCTCACCGGGACAGGGGGGAAAACTGTTTTTT
>TRBV2|few|TRBJ2-5|-
CGVGVNQETQYF
TGTGGCGTTGGAGTTAATCAAGAGACCCAGTACTTC
>TRBV7-2|few|TRBJ2-5|-
CASSLNGYGETQYF
TGTGCCAGCAGCTTAAATGGCTACGGGGAGACCCAGTACTTC
>TRBV4-2|many|TRBJ2-4|-
CASSQAGSYIQYF
TGTGCCAGCAGCCAGGCAGGGTCATACATTCAGTACTTC
>TRBV20-1|-|TRBJ2-3|TRBD2
CSARLTSGPSTDTQYF
TGCAGTGCTAGACTGACTAGCGGGCCTAGCACAGATACGCAGTATTTT
>TRBV7-6|-|TRBJ2-1|-
CASSRRAAPDNEQFF
TGTGCCAGCAGCCGGCGGGCGGCCCCCGACAATGAGCAGTTCTTC
>TRBV7-9|few|TRBJ1-5|-
CASSLGQQPWQPQHF
TGTGCCAGCAGCCTAGGACAGCAACCGTGGCAGCCCCAGCATTTT